This section outlines one T cell receptor beta chain sequence together with its context. Its target antigen remains unknown. No much larger clone exists at a distance of one base, and base qualities are not known. These data belong to a study of T-cell memory formation after mild COVID-19 (dated by TCRdb to the early 2020s). The study in broad terms: TCR sequence clusters from the two donors were found to be largely donor specific. Longitudinal TCRalpha and TCRbeta repertoire sequencing tracked T-cell clones expanding and contracting after mild COVID-19 in two donors. Two young, previously healthy adult volunteers made up the cohort, one male and one female.

The sequencer listed for this sample is Illumina NovaSeq 6000. TCRalpha and TCRbeta cDNA libraries were constructed by 5'RACE with constant-segment primers, with sample barcodes and unique molecular identifiers being introduced. RNA was extracted from every sample with Trizol reagent. The libraries were amplified in two PCR steps, and the second step added a second sample barcode and Illumina TruSeq adapters. Sequencing of the libraries was done on an Illumina NovaSeq, producing 2 x 150 bp paired-end reads. Turning to the authors' computational methods: With migec v1.2.7, reads were demultiplexed and then collapsed into UMI-guided consensus sequences. Using mixcr v2.1.11, UMI consensuses were aligned to TRA and TRB V and J templates and then assembled into clonotypes. Clonotypes were classified as expanded or contracted when called significant by both edgeR and NoisET, with noise models trained on biological replicates. For edgeR calls, a false discovery rate-adjusted p below 0.01 and a log2 fold-change threshold of 1 were applied. PCA with hierarchical clustering of max-normalized trajectories of the 1000 most abundant clonotypes was used as exploratory dynamics analysis. The CD4 or CD8 phenotype of responding clones was assigned using the separately sequenced CD4+ and CD8+ repertoires. TCRdb trimmed public reads at Q25 via fastp, called clones via MiXCR and kept in-frame beta chains. Entries that share a CDR3 protein sequence are merged under the most common genes and DNA. Clone size and V and J calls follow TCRdb, not the original study. Across this sample there are over 350,000 distinct CDR3 sequences, with 20% to 25% seen only once. The ten biggest clones cover around 8.1% of the sample.

Overall results and qualifications from the work: Contracting CD4+ clones were located mainly in the CM and EM memory subsets, whereas CD8+ clones were found to be enriched in EMRA. Only two mild cases were covered in the study, and larger cohorts including severe cases with pre-infection samples were considered necessary. The detection of some responding clones in pre-infection memory suggests that pre-existing cross-reactive memory T cells joined the SARS-CoV-2 response. Balanced CD4/CD8 phenotypes were observed for clones contracting from day 15 to 85, whereas a bias towards CD4+ was observed for a second wave of clones expanding from day 15 to 37. SARS-CoV-2 specificity of the second-wave clones peaking on day 37 was not confirmed.

Ficoll-Paque density gradient centrifugation was the method used to isolate PBMCs. Based on the germline V gene (reference sequence), the CDR1 and CDR2 sequences are SEHNR and FQNEAQ. There are 15 amino acids in the CDR3, from cysteine to phenylalanine inclusive. Only the CDR3 region is kept as DNA, spanning 45 bases read in frame from base 1. V is pared back by 6 bases and J by 4 bases, with 19 bases lying between the germline termini. The chain uses TRBV7-9 and TRBJ2-7; the D match is possibly TRBD1 or TRBD2, with 5 bases aligned in each. The specimen was PBMCs or a T cell subset sorted from them (not recorded which). The clonotype originates from an adult woman who had mild COVID-19 (a few samples of this study predate the infection). The sample titles of this study are shuffled in the database, so cell type and time point are left out; the donor was told from shared clones. The DNA reads as follows: TGTGCCAGCAGGCCAGTTGGGACGGCCCTTTACGAGCAGTACTTC. Translated, this is CASRPVGTALYEQYF.